One sample yielded the 30 T cell receptor beta chains listed below, sequenced in a study of cytomegalovirus exposure and HLA in healthy donors (TCRdb year 2017). Receptor amplification or capture employed the immunoSEQ multiplex PCR assay. A mixture of 60 forward primers for TCR Vbeta segments and 13 reverse primers for TCR Jbeta segments was used in the multiplex PCR. Held by TCRdb, this immuneACCESS table contains in-frame sequences only and omits some clones. Under half of the omission traces to an unresolved V gene where checked; the cause of the rest is unknown. For this sample the table gives approximately 140,000 clones, of which more than 70% were detected only once. The ten largest clones take up approximately 3.2% of the sample. Sequenced material: PBMCs. Receptor source: a middle-aged man in good health and CMV-seronegative.

The chain links TRBV15 to TRBJ2-1, with TRBD1 matching 9 bases. This CDR3 contains 14 residues. Losses at the gene ends were 5 bases for V and 5 bases for J; bases not matched to a gene: 4. The germline CDR1 and CDR2 sequences are LNHNV and YYDKDF (reference sequence). The CDR3: CATSPTGGDNEQFF. For the CDR3, the DNA is TGTGCCACCAGCCCGACAGGGGGGGACAATGAGCAGTTCTTC.

This clone occurred a few times. A junction boundary mismatches the germline segment, possibly from a read error. The same CDR3 also results from other DNA sequences found in this sample. The chain combines TRBV13 with TRBJ1-3, with unresolved D. The germline V gene has CDR1 PRHDT and CDR2 FYEKMQ (reference sequence). The CDR3 has 15 residues. The CDR3 reads CASSLDSSSGNTIYF. The CDR3 DNA reads as TGTGCCAGCAGTTTAGACTCCTCCTCTGGAAACACCATATATTTT.

In its sample, this clone was seen once. The CDR3 reads CASGRDREGGYTF. CDR3 bases: TGTGCCAGCGGCCGGGACAGGGAAGGTGGCTACACCTTC. This chain joins TRBV27 and TRBJ1-2; 9 positions agree with TRBD1. V lost 8 bases, J lost 7 bases, and 8 bases stayed unmatched. The CDR3 covers 13 residues. Germline V gene sequence: CDR1 MNHEY, CDR2 SMNVEV (reference sequence).

The V call is TRBV7-9, the J call TRBJ2-7; D unresolved. The CDR3 has 11 amino acids. Trimming took 4 bases from V and 4 from J, leaving 5 bases between them. The germline V gene has CDR1 SEHNR and CDR2 FQNEAQ (reference sequence). The CDR3, as DNA: TGTGCCAGCAGCTATCAGTACGAGCAGTACTTC. It translates to CASSYQYEQYF.

The rearrangement links TRBV6-6 to TRBJ1-2; 12 bases map to TRBD1. The germline CDR1 and CDR2 sequences are MNHNY and SVGAGI (reference sequence). CDR3 size: 15 residues. Trimming at V came to 6 bases and at J to 3 bases, leaving 5 bases not matched to a gene. The CDR3 DNA is TGTGCCAGCAGGGGACAGGGGGCGGCTTACTATGGCTACACCTTC. Protein product: CASRGQGAAYYGYTF.

The V gene is TRBV5-1, the J gene TRBJ1-2; D is perhaps TRBD1 (6 bases). This CDR3 spans 20 amino acids. V gave up 4 bases and J gave up 2 bases, with 30 bases separating them. Germline CDR1 reads SGHRS; CDR2 reads YFSETQ. The CDR3 region has the DNA TGCGCCAGCAGCCCCACCCCAGCCAACAGGGTGATGGAAAAAAACTATGGCTACACCTTC. It encodes CASSPTPANRVMEKNYGYTF.

There are a few counts of this clone. The chain combines TRBV18 with TRBJ2-5; no reliable D call. The CDR3 extends over 14 amino acids. Germline-derived CDR1 and CDR2 are KGHSH and LQKENI. Trimming stripped 2 bases from V and 2 bases from J, with 9 bases between. The CDR3 region has the DNA TGTGCCAGCTCACCAAGGCAGGATCAAGAGACCCAGTACTTC. Its protein is CASSPRQDQETQYF.

This clone was counted only a few times. The rearrangement uses TRBV4-1 and TRBJ2-1; D perhaps matches TRBD1 (6 bases). V lost 1 base and J lost 4, with 14 bases in between. Looked up from germline, CDR1 is MGHRA and CDR2 is YSYEKL. CDR3 length: 16 amino acids. The CDR3 DNA sequence: TGCGCCAGCAGCCAAGCCTGGACGAGGGGGTACAATGAGCAGTTCTTC. Translation: CASSQAWTRGYNEQFF.

A word on this clone: One junction end does not reproduce the germline sequence, and a read error may be involved. The chain is built from TRBV5-1 and TRBJ2-7; 11 bases match TRBD1. This CDR3 is built from 16 residues. The V gene's germline CDR1 is SGHRS and CDR2 YFSETQ. The CDR3: CASSAHAPGQGVPWWF. The CDR3 coding sequence is TGCGCCAGCAGCGCGCACGCTCCGGGACAGGGGGTACCGTGGTGGTTC.

This chain connects TRBV9 to TRBJ1-2; tentative D call: TRBD1 (6 bases). The germline CDR1 and CDR2 sequences are SGDLS and YYNGEE. The CDR3 loop spans 15 amino acids. The V and J ends lost 0 bases and 3 bases respectively, with 12 bases between them. In DNA, the CDR3 is TGTGCCAGCAGCGTAGGAGGGGGGGCCGACTATGGCTACACCTTC. Translated: CASSVGGGADYGYTF.

The sample holds a few counts of this clone. The chain uses TRBV6-5 and TRBJ1-4; TRBD1 matches 10 bases. CDR1 is MNHEY and CDR2 is SVGAGI in the germline V gene. The CDR3 loop spans 16 amino acids. Trimming cost V 0 bases and J 7 bases; bases outside gene matches: 5. The CDR3 DNA reads as TGTGCCAGCAGTTACTCCATGACAGGGGGCCGTGAAAAACTGTTTTTT. Translated: CASSYSMTGGREKLFF.

This chain connects TRBV6-5 to TRBJ1-1, with D tentatively TRBD1 (6 bases). In germline, CDR1 is MNHEY, CDR2 SVGAGI. This CDR3 comprises 15 residues. Trimming cost V 6 bases and J 8 bases, with 22 bases left between them. The CDR3 loop reads CASSLFPGQTREAFF. In nucleotides, the CDR3 is TGTGCCAGCAGCCTTTTTCCGGGACAAACGCGCGAAGCTTTCTTT.

This chain connects TRBV6-1 to TRBJ1-5, with a tentative D call TRBD1 (5 bases). CDR3 length: 15 residues. Germline V gives CDR1 MNHNS, CDR2 SASEGT. V was cut by 2 bases and J by 5 bases, with 13 bases left in between. DNA of the CDR3: TGTGCCAGCAGTGAATCAGGGTACCCTTATCAGCCCCAGCATTTT. It translates to CASSESGYPYQPQHF.

The rearrangement joins TRBV28 to TRBJ1-1; D remains unclear. Germline CDR1 is MDHEN and CDR2 is SYDVKM. This CDR3 contains 15 residues. V lost 2 bases and J 5 bases, leaving 15 bases between the germline ends. CDR3 amino acids: CASSLPSSGRTEAFF. DNA for the CDR3: TGTGCCAGCAGTTTACCATCCTCTGGGAGGACTGAAGCTTTCTTT.

The V and J genes are TRBV28 and TRBJ1-1; D is possibly TRBD1 (5 bases). V dropped 8 bases and J dropped 1 base, with 14 bases sitting between them. Germline CDR1 and CDR2: MDHEN and SYDVKM. The CDR3 extends over 14 amino acids. CDR3 in amino acids: CASCPGLSNTEAFF. The DNA of the CDR3 is TGTGCCAGCTGCCCGGGACTCTCGAACACTGAAGCTTTCTTT.

V usage is TRBV6-5 and J usage is TRBJ2-2; 8 bases line up with TRBD1. V trimming: 8 bases; J trimming: 1 base; junction bases outside the gene matches: 3. The CDR3 is 14 residues long. CDR1 and CDR2 (germline): MNHEY, SVGAGI. CDR3 region: CASSGTGNTGELFF. In DNA, the CDR3 is TGTGCCAGCTCCGGGACAGGGAACACCGGGGAGCTGTTTTTT.

In this sample, this clone turned up a few times. This chain joins TRBV2 and TRBJ2-6, with 8 bases matching TRBD1. The length of the CDR3 is 16 residues. Germline CDR1 is SNHLY and CDR2 is FYNNEI. V gave up 7 bases and J gave up 2 bases; unmatched junction bases: 7. The CDR3 DNA reads as TGTGCCAGCACAGGACAGGGTTATCCTGGGGCCAACGTCCTGACTTTC. Protein: CASTGQGYPGANVLTF.

V usage is TRBV9 and J usage is TRBJ2-2; 13 positions agree with TRBD2. The CDR3 covers 16 residues. Germline loops: CDR1 SGDLS, CDR2 YYNGEE. The V gene end was trimmed by 2 bases and the J gene end by 7 bases; junction bases not matched to a gene: 5. The CDR3 DNA follows: TGTGCCAGCAGCGTCACTAGCGGGGGGGCCGGCGGGGAGCTGTTTTTT. Its translation: CASSVTSGGAGGELFF.

The genes are TRBV9 and TRBJ1-1; D not certain. CDR1 is SGDLS, CDR2 YYNGEE, per germline. V was pared by 0 bases and J by 8 bases, with 14 bases between. The CDR3 extends over 14 amino acids. The CDR3 sequence: CASSVEPRSGEAFF. In DNA form, the CDR3 reads TGTGCCAGCAGCGTAGAACCCCGCAGCGGGGAAGCTTTCTTT.

This chain links TRBV5-1 with TRBJ2-3, with TRBD1 as a possible D gene (6 bases). Between the trimmed V and J ends, which lost 3 bases and 4 bases, there was a span of 21 bases. This CDR3 region has 17 residues. Looked up from germline, CDR1 is SGHRS and CDR2 is YFSETQ. The CDR3 sequence is CASSSATGGLVADTQYF. The CDR3 nucleotides read TGCGCCAGCAGCTCCGCGACAGGTGGATTAGTTGCAGATACGCAGTATTTT.

The genes are TRBV9 and TRBJ2-1, with D possibly being TRBD2 (6 bases). CDR3 length: 14 residues. CDR1 is SGDLS and CDR2 is YYNGEE in the germline V gene. Trimming pared 4 bases from V and 6 bases from J, leaving 14 bases between. The CDR3: CASSTPGLLNEQFF. CDR3 in DNA: TGTGCCAGCAGCACTCCGGGACTCCTCAATGAGCAGTTCTTC.

This chain joins TRBV5-1 and TRBJ2-1; D is ambiguous. This CDR3 contains 16 residues. Trimming cost V 4 bases and J 0 bases, with 14 bases left between them. CDR1 and CDR2 (germline): SGHRS, YFSETQ. CDR3: CASSGDISSSYNEQFF. CDR3 DNA sequence: TGCGCCAGCAGCGGCGACATTTCGAGCTCCTACAATGAGCAGTTCTTC.

In its sample, this clone was seen once. The gene calls are TRBV2 and TRBJ2-5, with 10 positions matching TRBD1. V dropped 6 bases and J dropped 3; count of bases not matched to a gene: 13. The CDR3 extends over 17 amino acids. CDR1 is SNHLY and CDR2 is FYNNEI in the germline V gene. DNA for the CDR3: TGTGCCAGCAGCTTTCTGCTCCGGGACAGGGGAAAAGAGACCCAGTACTTC. Its protein product is CASSFLLRDRGKETQYF.

This clone was found a few times. The CDR3 nucleotides are TGCGCCAGCAGCCGCCGGGGAGGTGGAAGGAGGTACGAGCAGTACTTC. Its translation is CASSRRGGGRRYEQYF. This rearrangement joins TRBV5-1 to TRBJ2-7; a weak D match, TRBD2 (6 bases). The V and J ends lost 4 bases and 4 bases respectively, with 21 bases between them. Per the germline V gene, CDR1 is SGHRS and CDR2 is YFSETQ. There are 16 residues in the CDR3.

V usage is TRBV19 and J usage is TRBJ1-2; D is unclear. This CDR3 is 15 amino acids long. V lost 2 bases and J 3 bases, leaving 13 bases between the germline ends. Per the germline V gene, CDR1 is LNHDA and CDR2 is SQIVND (reference sequence). CDR3: CASSIKPGLHYGYTF. CDR3 coding DNA: TGTGCCAGTAGTATAAAACCCGGGTTACACTATGGCTACACCTTC.

The chain is built from TRBV25-1 and TRBJ1-2; maybe TRBD1 (5 bases). CDR1 is MGHDK, CDR2 SYGVNS, per germline. The CDR3 has 14 residues. V lost 2 bases to trimming and J lost 6 bases, with 13 bases between them. The CDR3 protein is CASSELGQVHGYTF. The CDR3 nucleotides are TGTGCCAGCAGTGAACTGGGGCAGGTCCATGGCTACACCTTC.

V gene TRBV9 combines with J gene TRBJ2-5; 7 bases align to TRBD2. The J call is doubtful: the DNA matches TRBJ2-7 better. From germline, CDR1 is SGDLS and CDR2 YYNGEE. This CDR3 has 14 residues. This chain's CDR3 is CASSVGSGPYEQYF. DNA of the CDR3: TGTGCCAGCAGCGTGGGTAGCGGGCCCTACGAGCAGTACTTC.

The chain uses TRBV10-2 and TRBJ2-7; D is perhaps TRBD1 (6 bases). This CDR3 region has 12 residues. V lost 6 bases, J lost 6 bases, and 12 bases lay in between. Germline V CDR1 and CDR2: WSHSY, SAAADI. The CDR3: CASSPQGSEQYF. CDR3 DNA: TGCGCCAGCAGCCCACAGGGCTCCGAGCAGTACTTC.

This clone was recorded a few times. The chain employs TRBV19 and TRBJ1-4, with D uncertain. The CDR3 has 15 amino acids. Deletions cut 0 bases from V and 10 bases from J, with 15 bases between. The germline CDR1 and CDR2 sequences are LNHDA and SQIVND (reference sequence). The CDR3 is CASSIDIHSRGKLFF. CDR3 DNA: TGTGCCAGTAGTATAGATATACACTCGCGGGGAAAACTGTTTTTT.

The genes are TRBV28 and TRBJ2-3; D is possibly TRBD2 (5 bases). Trimming took 6 bases from V and 4 from J, leaving 11 bases between them. The CDR3 has 13 amino acids. Germline CDR1 MDHEN, CDR2 SYDVKM. This chain's CDR3 is CASSPRGPDTQYF. The CDR3 DNA is TGTGCCAGCAGCCCGCGCGGGCCAGATACGCAGTATTTT.